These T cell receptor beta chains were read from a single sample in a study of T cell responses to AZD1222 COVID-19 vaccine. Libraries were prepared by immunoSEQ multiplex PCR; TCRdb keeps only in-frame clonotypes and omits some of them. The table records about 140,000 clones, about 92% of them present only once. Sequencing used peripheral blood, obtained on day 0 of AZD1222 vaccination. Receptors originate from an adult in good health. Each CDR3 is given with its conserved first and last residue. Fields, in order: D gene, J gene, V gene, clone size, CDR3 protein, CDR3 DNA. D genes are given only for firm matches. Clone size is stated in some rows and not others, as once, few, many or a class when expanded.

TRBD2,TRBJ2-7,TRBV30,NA,CAGGGTNSYEQYF,TGTGCCGGCGGGGGGACAAATAGTTACGAGCAGTACTTC
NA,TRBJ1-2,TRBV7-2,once,CASSPTNYGYTF,TGTGCCAGCAGCCCAACTAACTATGGCTACACCTTC
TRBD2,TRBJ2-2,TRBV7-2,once,CASSPNSGIGELFF,TGTGCCAGCAGCCCAAACAGCGGGATCGGGGAGCTGTTTTTT
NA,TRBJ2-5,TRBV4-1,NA,CASSPNTGMQETQYF,TGCGCCAGCAGCCCAAACACAGGGATGCAAGAGACCCAGTACTTC
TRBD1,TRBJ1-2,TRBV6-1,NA,CASSDWTGGYTF,TGTGCCAGCAGTGATTGGACAGGGGGCTACACCTTC
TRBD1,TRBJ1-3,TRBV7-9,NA,CASSLARDSYSGNTIYF,TGTGCCAGCAGCTTAGCCCGGGACAGTTATTCTGGAAACACCATATATTTT
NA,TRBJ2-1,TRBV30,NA,CAWSTVTINEQFF,TGTGCCTGGAGTACCGTGACAATCAATGAGCAGTTCTTC
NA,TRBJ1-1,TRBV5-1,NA,CASSPRLRDTEAFF,TGCGCCAGCAGCCCGAGACTGCGTGACACTGAAGCTTTCTTT
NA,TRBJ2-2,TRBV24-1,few,CATRADTGELFF,TGTGCCACCAGGGCAGACACCGGGGAGCTGTTTTTT
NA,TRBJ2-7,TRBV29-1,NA,CSVESAGNEQYF,TGCAGCGTTGAATCGGCGGGGAACGAGCAGTACTTC
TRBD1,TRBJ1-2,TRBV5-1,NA,CASSLGQGVGYGYTF,TGCGCCAGCAGCTTGGGGCAGGGGGTAGGATATGGCTACACCTTC
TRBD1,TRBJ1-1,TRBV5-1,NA,CASRPGQGTEAFF,TGCGCCAGCAGACCGGGACAGGGAACTGAAGCTTTCTTT
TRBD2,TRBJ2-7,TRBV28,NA,CASSLETSGTYEQYF,TGTGCCAGCAGTTTAGAGACTAGCGGGACCTACGAGCAGTACTTC
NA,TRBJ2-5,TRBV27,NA,CASRYILGVGTQYF,TGTGCCAGCAGATACATTCTGGGCGTCGGGACCCAGTACTTC
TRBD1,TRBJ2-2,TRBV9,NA,CASSVDRTGTGELFF,TGTGCCAGCAGCGTAGATAGGACAGGCACCGGGGAGCTGTTTTTT
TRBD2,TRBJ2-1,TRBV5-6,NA,CASSLAGEGSYNEQFF,TGTGCCAGCAGCCTAGCGGGAGAAGGGTCCTACAATGAGCAGTTCTTC
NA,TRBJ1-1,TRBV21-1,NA,CASSNLVDVKEVSGTGVNTEAFF,TGTGCCAGCAGCAATCTAGTCGACGTCAAAGAGGTAAGCGGGACAGGGGTGAACACTGAAGCTTTCTTT
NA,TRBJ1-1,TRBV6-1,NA,CASSEFWGYETEAFF,TGTGCCAGCAGTGAATTCTGGGGTTACGAAACTGAAGCTTTCTTT
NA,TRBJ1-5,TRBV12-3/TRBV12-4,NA,CASSFDSNQPQHF,TGTGCCAGCAGTTTTGATAGCAATCAGCCCCAGCATTTT